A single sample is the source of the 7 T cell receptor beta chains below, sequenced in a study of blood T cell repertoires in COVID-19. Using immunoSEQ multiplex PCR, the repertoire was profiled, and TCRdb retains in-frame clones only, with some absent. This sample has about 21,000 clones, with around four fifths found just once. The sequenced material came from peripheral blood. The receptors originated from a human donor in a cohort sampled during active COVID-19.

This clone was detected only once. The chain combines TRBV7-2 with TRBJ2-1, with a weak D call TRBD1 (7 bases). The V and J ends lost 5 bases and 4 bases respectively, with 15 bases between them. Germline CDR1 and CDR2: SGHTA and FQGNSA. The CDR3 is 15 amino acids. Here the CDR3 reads CASSAGRGEYNEQFF. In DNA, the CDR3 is TGTGCCAGCAGCGCGGGCAGGGGGGAATACAATGAGCAGTTCTTC.

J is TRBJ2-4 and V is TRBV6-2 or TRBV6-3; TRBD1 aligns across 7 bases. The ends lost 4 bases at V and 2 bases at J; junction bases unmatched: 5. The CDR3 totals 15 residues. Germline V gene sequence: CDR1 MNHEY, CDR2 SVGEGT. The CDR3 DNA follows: TGTGCCAGCAGTTTGAACAGGGGTTCCAAAAACATTCAGTACTTC. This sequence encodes CASSLNRGSKNIQYF.

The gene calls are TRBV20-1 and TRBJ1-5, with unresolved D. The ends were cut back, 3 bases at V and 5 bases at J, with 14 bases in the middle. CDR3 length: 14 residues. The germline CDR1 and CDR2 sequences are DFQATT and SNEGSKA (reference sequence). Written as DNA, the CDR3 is TGCAGTGCTAGTGAGGTGCAGGCTGATCAGCCCCAGCATTTT. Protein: CSASEVQADQPQHF.

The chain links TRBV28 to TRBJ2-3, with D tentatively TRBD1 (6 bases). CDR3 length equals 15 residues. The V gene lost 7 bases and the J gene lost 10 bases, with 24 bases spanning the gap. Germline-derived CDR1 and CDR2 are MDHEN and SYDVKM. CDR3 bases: TGTGCCAGCAAGACGGACAGCACTTTGCCCGGGGCGCAGTATTTT. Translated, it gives CASKTDSTLPGAQYF.

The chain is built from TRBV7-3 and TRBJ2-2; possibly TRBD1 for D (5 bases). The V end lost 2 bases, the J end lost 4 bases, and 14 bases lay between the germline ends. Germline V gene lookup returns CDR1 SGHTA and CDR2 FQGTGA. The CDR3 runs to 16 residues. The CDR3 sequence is CASSLWGGGSTGELFF. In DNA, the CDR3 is TGTGCCAGCAGCTTATGGGGCGGCGGATCCACCGGGGAGCTGTTTTTT.

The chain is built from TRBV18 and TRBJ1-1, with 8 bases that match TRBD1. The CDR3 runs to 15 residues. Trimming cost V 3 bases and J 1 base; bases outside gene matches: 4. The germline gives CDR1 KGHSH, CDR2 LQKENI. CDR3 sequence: CASSPQGARNTEAFF. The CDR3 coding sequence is TGTGCCAGCTCACCCCAGGGGGCTCGGAACACTGAAGCTTTCTTT.

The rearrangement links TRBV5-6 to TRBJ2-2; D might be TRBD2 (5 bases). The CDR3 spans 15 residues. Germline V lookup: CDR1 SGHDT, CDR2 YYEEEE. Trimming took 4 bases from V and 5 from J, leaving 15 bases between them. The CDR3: CASSSPGELTGELFF. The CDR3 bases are TGTGCCAGCAGCAGTCCCGGGGAGTTGACCGGGGAGCTGTTTTTT.